The clone carrying this T cell receptor beta chain was seen repeatedly, ten times or more. The sample originates from a study of T-cell reconstitution after alpha-beta-depleted transplantation in children. Trimming pared 0 bases from V and 10 bases from J, leaving 9 bases between. CDR3 length: 13 residues. Per germline, CDR1 LNHNV and CDR2 YYDKDF (reference sequence). TCRbeta library construction was performed incorporating unique molecular identifiers. Using its own MiXCR run on the PCR reads, TCRdb lists one record per CDR3 protein. The sample carries more than 500,000 distinct CDR3 sequences, about an eighth recorded once.

This material consisted of PBMCs, mostly from graft donor cells, taken 180 days after TCRalphabeta/CD19-depleted stem cell transplant. This chain joins TRBV15 and TRBJ2-2; D not certain. The receptor was derived from a female patient aged 2-9 years who had a stem cell transplant for aplastic anemia, so the T cells may come from the graft donor. The CDR3 sequence is CATSRDYTTELFF. DNA of the CDR3: TGTGCCACCAGCAGAGATTATACTACGGAGCTGTTTTTT.